The 14 T cell receptor beta chains below all came from one sample that was sequenced in a study of identical twins' blood T cells. Using its own MiXCR run on the 5' RACE reads, TCRdb lists one record per CDR3 protein. The sample shows fewer than 450,000 distinct CDR3 sequences, about 28% of them seen only once. What was sequenced was PBMCs. Every receptor here comes from a woman aged 18-49 years in good health.

The chain joins TRBV20-1 to TRBJ1-4; 9 positions match TRBD1. This CDR3 has 14 amino acids. CDR1 and CDR2 (germline): DFQATT, SNEGSKA (reference sequence). The junction had 8 bases not matched to a gene; V was cut back by 4 bases and J by 8 bases. The CDR3 coding sequence is TGCAGTGCTACCCCAGACAGGGGGTGGGAAAAACTGTTTTTT. Its translation is CSATPDRGWEKLFF.

This clonotype has a count of ten or more. The gene calls are TRBV5-6 and TRBJ1-1; D perhaps matches TRBD1 (5 bases). V was clipped by 3 bases and J by 6 bases, with 21 bases between them. This CDR3 is built from 16 residues. From germline, CDR1 is SGHDT and CDR2 YYEEEE. Written as DNA, the CDR3 is TGTGCCAGCAGCTCCCAACTCCGGGGCATGAGGGCTGAAGCTTTCTTT. Protein sequence: CASSSQLRGMRAEAFF.

The V call is TRBV20-1, the J call TRBJ2-1; 13 bases map to TRBD2. Germline loops: CDR1 DFQATT, CDR2 SNEGSKA (reference sequence). The V and J ends lost 6 bases and 7 bases, in that order; junction bases with no gene match: 9. CDR3 length: 15 residues. The CDR3 reads CSATTSTSGRNEQFF. The CDR3 DNA is TGCAGTGCCACGACCTCGACTAGCGGGAGGAATGAGCAGTTCTTC.

This chain links TRBV11-2 with TRBJ1-6, with D tentatively TRBD1 (5 bases). The CDR3 runs 19 residues. The germline gives CDR1 SGHAT, CDR2 FQNNGV. Trimming cost V 5 bases and J 6 bases, with 26 bases left between them. CDR3 nucleotides: TGTGCCAGCAGCGTATGGACTGGGGGAGGGAAGTTTTCTAATTCACCCCTCCACTTT. This gives the protein CASSVWTGGGKFSNSPLHF.

The sample holds a few counts of this clonotype. The genes are TRBV7-2 and TRBJ2-3; 7 nucleotides match TRBD2. The CDR3 extends over 16 amino acids. Germline loops: CDR1 SGHTA, CDR2 FQGNSA. Trimming at V came to 7 bases and at J to 0 bases, leaving 10 bases not matched to a gene. The CDR3 DNA reads as TGTGCCAGCACCCTTAGCTTACTAGCGAGCACAGATACGCAGTATTTT. The encoded protein is CASTLSLLASTDTQYF. Supplemented by reference TRBV7-2 and TRBJ2-3, the full variable domain reads GAGVSQSPSNKVTEKGKDVELRCDPISGHTALYWYRQSLGQGLEFLIYFQGNSAPDKSGLPSDRFSAERTGGSVSTLTIQRTQQEDSAVYLCASTLSLLASTDTQYFGPGTRLTVL.

Of note for this clonotype: This may be a read error: a much more frequent sequence differs by one nucleotide. The chain is built from TRBV5-1 and TRBJ1-2; 7 nucleotides align to TRBD1. This CDR3 comprises 14 residues. Germline V CDR1 and CDR2: SGHRS, YFSETQ. In DNA, the CDR3 is TGCGCCAGCAACTTGTATCACAGGGGAAGGCTTCTCACCTTC. As protein: CASNLYHRGRLLTF.

This rearrangement joins TRBV5-1 to TRBJ2-7; no clear D gene. This CDR3 is 13 amino acids long. Germline V CDR1 and CDR2: SGHRS, YFSETQ. With 2 bases removed from V and 2 bases from J, the gap between germline ends came to 8 bases. CDR3 in DNA: TGCGCCAGCAGCTTCTCCATTACCTACGAGCAGTACTTC. Amino acids: CASSFSITYEQYF.

This clonotype was counted only a few times. This chain connects TRBV6-5 to TRBJ1-1, with TRBD1 matching over 7 bases. V lost 1 base to trimming and J lost 4 bases; unmatched junction nucleotides: 3. This CDR3 is 14 amino acids long. Germline V gene data show CDR1 as MNHEY and CDR2 as SVGAGI. In nucleotides, the CDR3 is TGTGCCAGCAGTTACTGGACAGGAAGCACTGAAGCTTTCTTT. As protein: CASSYWTGSTEAFF.

The V call is TRBV7-9, the J call TRBJ1-4; unclear D gene. The CDR3 consists of 15 residues. Germline assignment: CDR1 SEHNR and CDR2 FQNEAQ (reference sequence). V lost 10 bases and J 0 bases, leaving 15 bases between the germline ends. CDR3 sequence: CATELPAATNEKLFF. The DNA of the CDR3 is TGTGCCACCGAACTACCGGCTGCAACTAATGAAAAACTGTTTTTT.

This sequence joins TRBV19 and TRBJ1-4; D is possibly TRBD1 (5 bases). Trimming left V 1 base short and J 0 bases short, with 12 bases between. Germline V gene lookup returns CDR1 LNHDA and CDR2 SQIVND (reference sequence). The CDR3 consists of 17 residues. CDR3 residues: CASSIVGRESTNEKLFF. The CDR3 nucleotides are TGTGCCAGTAGTATAGTAGGCAGGGAGTCAACTAATGAAAAACTGTTTTTT.

In this sample, this clonotype turned up a few times. The chain couples TRBV12-3 or TRBV12-4 to TRBJ1-2; D gene uncertain. Trimming took off 5 bases at V and 4 bases at J, with 14 bases between the two ends. CDR3 length equals 14 residues. The CDR3 sequence is CASSLLVGSYGYTF. The DNA for the CDR3 is TGTGCCAGCAGTCTTTTGGTGGGCTCCTATGGCTACACCTTC.

The sample holds many counts of this clonotype. The chain joins TRBV5-1 to TRBJ1-1; D unresolved. CDR3 length equals 14 residues. V was shortened by 0 bases and J by 7 bases, with 13 bases between the two germline ends. Germline V gene lookup returns CDR1 SGHRS and CDR2 YFSETQ. For the CDR3, the DNA is TGCGCCAGCAGCTTGGTTCGTAACTCCGGTGAAGCTTTCTTT. This encodes CASSLVRNSGEAFF.

The rearrangement joins TRBV11-2 to TRBJ1-2, with D unresolved. The CDR3 is made up of 15 amino acids. Germline V gene lookup returns CDR1 SGHAT and CDR2 FQNNGV. With 3 bases removed from V and 3 bases from J, the gap between germline ends came to 14 bases. The CDR3 coding sequence is TGTGCCAGCAGCTTTGACTTCGGGCGGGACTATGGCTACACCTTC. Encoded protein: CASSFDFGRDYGYTF. Full variable domain (missing parts from reference TRBV11-2 and TRBJ1-2): EAGVAQSPRYKIIEKRQSVAFWCNPISGHATLYWYQQILGQGPKLLIQFQNNGVVDDSQLPKDRFSAERLKGVDSTLKIQPAKLEDSAVYLCASSFDFGRDYGYTFGSGTRLTVV.

This clonotype was observed many times. The genes are TRBV12-3 or TRBV12-4 and TRBJ1-2; the D is unclear. Trimming took 0 bases from V and 0 from J, leaving 5 bases between them. CDR3 length: 14 residues. CDR3 sequence: CASSLAFTNYGYTF. Written as DNA, the CDR3 is TGTGCCAGCAGTTTAGCATTTACTAACTATGGCTACACCTTC.